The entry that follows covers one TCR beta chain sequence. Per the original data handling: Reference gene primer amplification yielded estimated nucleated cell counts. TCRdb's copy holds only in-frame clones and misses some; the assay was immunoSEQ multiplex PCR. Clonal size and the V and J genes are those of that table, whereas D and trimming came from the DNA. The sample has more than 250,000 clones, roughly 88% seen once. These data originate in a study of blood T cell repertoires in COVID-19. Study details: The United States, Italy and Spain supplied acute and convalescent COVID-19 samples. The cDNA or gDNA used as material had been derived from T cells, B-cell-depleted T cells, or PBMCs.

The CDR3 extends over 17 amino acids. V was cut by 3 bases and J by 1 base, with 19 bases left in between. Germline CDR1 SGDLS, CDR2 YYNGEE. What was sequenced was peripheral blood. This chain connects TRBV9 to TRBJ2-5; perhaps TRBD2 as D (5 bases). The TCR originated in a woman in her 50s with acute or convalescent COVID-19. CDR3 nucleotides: TGTGCCAGCAGCGAGGGCCTGGACTCGAGGTCCCAAGAGACCCAGTACTTC. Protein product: CASSEGLDSRSQETQYF.